This T cell receptor beta chain is from a study of tumor-infiltrating lymphocytes in primary liver carcinoma. It was unsorted whole blood that yielded blood RNA, and germline DNA was also extracted. There were only treatment-naive patients, all with chronic HBV infection. A constant-region primer primed TCR beta cDNA synthesis from 500 ng of total RNA. Slightly modified ARM-PCR with three nested multiplex PCR rounds yielded TCR beta libraries. A C-beta reverse primer and TRBV1-TRBV30 forward primers served in each of the first two PCR rounds, at ten to eleven cycles apiece. Each CDR3 protein is one row after TCRdb ran MiXCR on the multiplex PCR reads. Of roughly 330,000 distinct CDR3 sequences in the sample, about 65% were seen once. V lost 4 bases and J lost 5; bases outside the gene matches: 9. The CDR3 length is 16 residues. In germline, CDR1 is SGHDT, CDR2 YYEEEE.

The V and J genes are TRBV5-6 and TRBJ2-2, with 9 bases fitting TRBD1. The TCR originated in a man aged 35 to 55 with primary liver carcinoma and hepatitis B virus infection. The sample comprised peripheral blood. The CDR3 DNA follows: TGTGCCAGCAGCGGCGCCCGGGACAGGGTAACCGGGGAGCTGTTTTTT. Translating it yields CASSGARDRVTGELFF.